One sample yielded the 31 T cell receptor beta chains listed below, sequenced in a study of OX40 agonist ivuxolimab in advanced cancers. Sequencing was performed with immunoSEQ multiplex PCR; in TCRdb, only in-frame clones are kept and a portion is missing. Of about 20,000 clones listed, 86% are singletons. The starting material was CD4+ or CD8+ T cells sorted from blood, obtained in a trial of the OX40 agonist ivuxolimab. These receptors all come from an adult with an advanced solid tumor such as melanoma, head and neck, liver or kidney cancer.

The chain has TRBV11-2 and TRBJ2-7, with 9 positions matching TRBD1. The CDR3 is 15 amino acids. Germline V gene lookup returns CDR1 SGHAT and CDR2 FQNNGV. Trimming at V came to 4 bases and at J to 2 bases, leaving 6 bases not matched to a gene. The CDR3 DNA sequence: TGTGCCAGCAGCTGGGACAGGGTCCAGACCTACGAGCAGTACTTC. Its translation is CASSWDRVQTYEQYF. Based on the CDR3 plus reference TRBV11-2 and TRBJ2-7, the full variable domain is EAGVAQSPRYKIIEKRQSVAFWCNPISGHATLYWYQQILGQGPKLLIQFQNNGVVDDSQLPKDRFSAERLKGVDSTLKIQPAKLEDSAVYLCASSWDRVQTYEQYFGPGTRLTVT.

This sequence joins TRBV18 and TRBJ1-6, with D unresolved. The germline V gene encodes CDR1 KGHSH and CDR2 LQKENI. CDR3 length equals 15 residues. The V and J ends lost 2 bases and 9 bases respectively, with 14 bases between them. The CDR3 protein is CASSPSEGGFSPLHF. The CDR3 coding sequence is TGTGCCAGCTCACCATCGGAGGGAGGTTTTTCACCCCTCCACTTT.

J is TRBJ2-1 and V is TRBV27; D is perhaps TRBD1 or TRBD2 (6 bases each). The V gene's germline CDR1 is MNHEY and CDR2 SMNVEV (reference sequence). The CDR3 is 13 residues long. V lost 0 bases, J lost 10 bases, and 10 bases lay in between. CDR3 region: CASSLSGGREQFF. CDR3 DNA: TGTGCCAGCAGTTTATCAGGGGGGCGCGAGCAGTTCTTC.

The CDR3 loop reads CASSSGQGTDTQYF. The DNA for the CDR3 is TGCGCCAGCAGCTCGGGACAGGGCACAGATACGCAGTATTTT. The V and J genes are TRBV5-1 and TRBJ2-3; TRBD1 matches 8 bases. The V segment lost 3 bases and the J segment 1 base; nucleotides outside the gene matches: 1. Looked up from germline, CDR1 is SGHRS and CDR2 is YFSETQ. The CDR3 spans 14 residues.

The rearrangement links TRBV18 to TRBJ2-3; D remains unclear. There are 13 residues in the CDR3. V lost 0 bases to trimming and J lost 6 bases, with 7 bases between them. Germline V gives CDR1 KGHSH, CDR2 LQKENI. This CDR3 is CASSPPNSDTQYF. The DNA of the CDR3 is TGTGCCAGCTCACCACCAAACTCCGATACGCAGTATTTT.

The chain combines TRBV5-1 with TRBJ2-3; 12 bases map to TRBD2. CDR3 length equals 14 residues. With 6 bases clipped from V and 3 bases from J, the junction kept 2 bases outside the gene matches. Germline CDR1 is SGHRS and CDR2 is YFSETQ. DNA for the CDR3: TGCGCCAGCACCGGACTAGCGGGGACAGATACGCAGTATTTT. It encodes CASTGLAGTDTQYF.

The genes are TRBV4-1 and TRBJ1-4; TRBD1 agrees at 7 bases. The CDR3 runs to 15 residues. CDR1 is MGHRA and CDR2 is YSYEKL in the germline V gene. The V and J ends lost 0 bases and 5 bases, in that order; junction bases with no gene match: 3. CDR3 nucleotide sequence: TGCGCCAGCAGCCAAGATAACAGGGGCAATGAAAAACTGTTTTTT. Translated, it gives CASSQDNRGNEKLFF.

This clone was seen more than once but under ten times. The CDR3 is CASREGSTNEKLFF. The DNA for the CDR3 is TGTGCCAGCAGAGAGGGATCAACTAATGAAAAACTGTTTTTT. The J gene is TRBJ1-4, the V gene TRBV6-5; D is ambiguous. The CDR3 is 14 amino acids. Germline CDR1 MNHEY, CDR2 SVGAGI. Trimming cost V 6 bases and J 0 bases, with 8 bases left between them.

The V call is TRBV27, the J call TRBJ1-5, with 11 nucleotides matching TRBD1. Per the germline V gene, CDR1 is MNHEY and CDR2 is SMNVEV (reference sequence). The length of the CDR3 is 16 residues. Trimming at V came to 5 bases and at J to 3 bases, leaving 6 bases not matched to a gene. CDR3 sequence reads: CASSRDRGNPNQPQHF. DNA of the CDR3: TGTGCCAGCAGTCGGGACAGGGGGAATCCCAATCAGCCCCAGCATTTT.

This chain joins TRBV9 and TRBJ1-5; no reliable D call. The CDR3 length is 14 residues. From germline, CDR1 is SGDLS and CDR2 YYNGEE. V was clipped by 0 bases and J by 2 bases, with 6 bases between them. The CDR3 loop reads CASSVAPGNQPQHF. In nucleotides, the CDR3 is TGTGCCAGCAGCGTAGCGCCAGGCAATCAGCCCCAGCATTTT.

The DNA for the CDR3 is TGTGCCAGCAGCTTCGACTGGATGAACACTGAAGCTTTCTTT. It translates to CASSFDWMNTEAFF. The rearrangement links TRBV5-5 to TRBJ1-1, with unresolved D. There are 14 residues in the CDR3. Germline CDR1 is SGHKS and CDR2 is YYEKEE (reference sequence). The germline V and J ends were trimmed by 2 bases and 0 bases, with 8 bases remaining between them.

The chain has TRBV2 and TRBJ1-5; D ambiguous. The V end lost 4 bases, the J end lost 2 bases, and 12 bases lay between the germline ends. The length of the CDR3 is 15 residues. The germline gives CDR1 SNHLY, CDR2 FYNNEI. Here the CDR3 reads CASSVAGLGNQPQHF. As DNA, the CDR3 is TGTGCCAGCAGTGTAGCAGGTTTAGGCAATCAGCCCCAGCATTTT.

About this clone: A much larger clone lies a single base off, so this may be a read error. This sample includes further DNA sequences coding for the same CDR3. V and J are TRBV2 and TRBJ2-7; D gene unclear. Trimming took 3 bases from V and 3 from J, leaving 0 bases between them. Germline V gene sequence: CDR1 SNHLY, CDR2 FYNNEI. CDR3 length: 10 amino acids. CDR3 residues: CASSDYEQYF. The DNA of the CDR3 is TGTGCCAGCAGTGACTACGAGCAGTACTTC. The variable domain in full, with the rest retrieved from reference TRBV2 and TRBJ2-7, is EPEVTQTPSHQVTQMGQEVILRCVPISNHLYFYWYRQILGQKVEFLVSFYNNEISEKSEIFDDQFSVERPDGSNFTLKIRSTKLEDSAMYFCASSDYEQYFGPGTRLTVT.

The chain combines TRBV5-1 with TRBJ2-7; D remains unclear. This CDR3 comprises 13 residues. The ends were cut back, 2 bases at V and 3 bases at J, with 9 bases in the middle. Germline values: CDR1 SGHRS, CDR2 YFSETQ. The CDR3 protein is CASSFDNSYEQYF. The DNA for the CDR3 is TGCGCCAGCAGCTTCGACAACAGCTACGAGCAGTACTTC.

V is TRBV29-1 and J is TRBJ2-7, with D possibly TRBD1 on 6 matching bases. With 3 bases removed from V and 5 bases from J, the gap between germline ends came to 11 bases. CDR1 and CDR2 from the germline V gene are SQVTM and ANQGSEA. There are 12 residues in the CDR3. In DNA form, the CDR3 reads TGCAGCGTTGAGACAGGTTCCAACGAGCAGTACTTC. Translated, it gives CSVETGSNEQYF.

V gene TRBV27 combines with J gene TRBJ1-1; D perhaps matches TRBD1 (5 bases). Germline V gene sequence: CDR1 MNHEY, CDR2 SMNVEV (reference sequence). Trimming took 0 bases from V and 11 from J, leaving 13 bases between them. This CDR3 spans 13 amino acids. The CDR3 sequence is CASSLSGAPSAFF. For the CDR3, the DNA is TGTGCCAGCAGTTTATCAGGGGCCCCGTCGGCTTTCTTT.

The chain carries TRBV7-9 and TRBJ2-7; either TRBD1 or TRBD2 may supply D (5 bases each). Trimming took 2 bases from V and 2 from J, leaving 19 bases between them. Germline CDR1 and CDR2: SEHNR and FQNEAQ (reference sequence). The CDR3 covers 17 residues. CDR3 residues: CASSLNPGAATAYEQYF. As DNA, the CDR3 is TGTGCCAGCAGCTTAAATCCCGGGGCCGCGACGGCCTACGAGCAGTACTTC.

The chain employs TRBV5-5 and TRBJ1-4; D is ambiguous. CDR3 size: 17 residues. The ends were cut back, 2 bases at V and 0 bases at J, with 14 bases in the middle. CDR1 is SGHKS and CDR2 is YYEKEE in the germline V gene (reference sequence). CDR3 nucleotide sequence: TGTGCCAGCAGCTTAGACCCAGCCTCCGCAACTAATGAAAAACTGTTTTTT. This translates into CASSLDPASATNEKLFF. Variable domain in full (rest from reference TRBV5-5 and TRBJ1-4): DAGVTQSPTHLIKTRGQQVTLRCSPISGHKSVSWYQQVLGQGPQFIFQYYEKEERGRGNFPDRFSARQFPNYSSELNVNALLLGDSALYLCASSLDPASATNEKLFFGSGTQLSVL.

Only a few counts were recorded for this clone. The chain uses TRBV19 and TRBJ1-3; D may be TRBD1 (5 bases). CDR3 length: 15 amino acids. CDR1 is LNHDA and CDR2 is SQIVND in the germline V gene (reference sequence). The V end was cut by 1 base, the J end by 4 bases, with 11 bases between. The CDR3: CASSIVAGSGNTIYF. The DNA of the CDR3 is TGTGCCAGTAGTATAGTGGCAGGGTCAGGAAACACCATATATTTT.

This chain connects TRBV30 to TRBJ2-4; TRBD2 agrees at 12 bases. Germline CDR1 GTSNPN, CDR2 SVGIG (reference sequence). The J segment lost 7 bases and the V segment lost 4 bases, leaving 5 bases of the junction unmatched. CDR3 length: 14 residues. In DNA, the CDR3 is TGTGCCTGGACCAAAGGGACTAGCGGGAACATTCAGTACTTC. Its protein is CAWTKGTSGNIQYF.

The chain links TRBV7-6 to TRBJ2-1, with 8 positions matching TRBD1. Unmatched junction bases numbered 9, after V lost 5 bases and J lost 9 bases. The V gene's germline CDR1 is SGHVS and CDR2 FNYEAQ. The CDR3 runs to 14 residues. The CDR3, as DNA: TGTGCCAGCAGCAAAGGACAGGGAATTACTGAGCAGTTCTTC. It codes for CASSKGQGITEQFF.

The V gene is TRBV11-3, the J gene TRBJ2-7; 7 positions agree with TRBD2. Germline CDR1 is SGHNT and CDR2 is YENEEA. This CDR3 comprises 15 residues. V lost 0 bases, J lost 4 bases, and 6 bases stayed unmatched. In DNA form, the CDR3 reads TGTGCCAGCAGCTTAGAGGGCGGGAGAAGGTACGAGCAGTACTTC. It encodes CASSLEGGRRYEQYF.

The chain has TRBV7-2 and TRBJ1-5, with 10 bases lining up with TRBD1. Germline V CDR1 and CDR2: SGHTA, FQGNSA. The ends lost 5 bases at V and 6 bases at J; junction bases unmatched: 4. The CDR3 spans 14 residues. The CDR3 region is CASSPGTGVQPQHF. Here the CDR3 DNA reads TGTGCCAGCAGCCCCGGGACAGGGGTTCAGCCCCAGCATTTT.

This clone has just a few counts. This CDR3 is CASRAEGRSPYEQYF. The CDR3 nucleotides are TGTGCCAGCAGAGCCGAAGGGCGGAGCCCCTACGAGCAGTACTTC. The V call is TRBV7-2, the J call TRBJ2-7; no reliable D call. The CDR3 has 15 amino acids. From germline, CDR1 is SGHTA and CDR2 FQGNSA. Trimming stripped 6 bases from V and 2 bases from J, with 17 bases between. The complete variable domain, with remaining parts taken from reference TRBV7-2 and TRBJ2-7, reads GAGVSQSPSNKVTEKGKDVELRCDPISGHTALYWYRQSLGQGLEFLIYFQGNSAPDKSGLPSDRFSAERTGGSVSTLTIQRTQQEDSAVYLCASRAEGRSPYEQYFGPGTRLTVT.

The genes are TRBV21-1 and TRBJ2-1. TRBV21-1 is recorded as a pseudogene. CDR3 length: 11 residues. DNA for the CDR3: TGTGCCAGCAGCAAAGTGAAAGGAAGCTTCTTC. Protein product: CASSKVKGSFF.

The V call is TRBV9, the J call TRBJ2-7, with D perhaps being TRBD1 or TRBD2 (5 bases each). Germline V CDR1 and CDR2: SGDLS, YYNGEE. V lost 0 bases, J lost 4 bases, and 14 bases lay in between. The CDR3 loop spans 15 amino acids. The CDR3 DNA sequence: TGTGCCAGCAGCGTAGACTGGGGGAGCCCGTACGAGCAGTACTTC. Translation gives CASSVDWGSPYEQYF.

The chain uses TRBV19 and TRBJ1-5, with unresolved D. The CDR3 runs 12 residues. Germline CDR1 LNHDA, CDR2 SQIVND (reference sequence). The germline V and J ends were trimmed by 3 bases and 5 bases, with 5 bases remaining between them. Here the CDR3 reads CASSIPDQPQHF. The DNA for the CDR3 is TGTGCCAGTAGTATTCCCGATCAGCCCCAGCATTTT.

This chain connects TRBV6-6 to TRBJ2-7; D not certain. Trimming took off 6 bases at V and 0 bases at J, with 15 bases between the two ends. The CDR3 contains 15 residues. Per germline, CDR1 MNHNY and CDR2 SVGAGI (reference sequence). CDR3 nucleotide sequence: TGTGCCAGCAGCCGGACGGAAGGATTCTCCTACGAGCAGTACTTC. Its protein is CASSRTEGFSYEQYF.

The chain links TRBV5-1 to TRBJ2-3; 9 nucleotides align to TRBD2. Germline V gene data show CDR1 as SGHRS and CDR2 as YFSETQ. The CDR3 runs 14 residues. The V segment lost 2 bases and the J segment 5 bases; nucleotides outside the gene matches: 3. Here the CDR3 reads CASSLLAGEDTQYF. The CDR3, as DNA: TGCGCCAGCAGCTTATTAGCGGGAGAAGATACGCAGTATTTT. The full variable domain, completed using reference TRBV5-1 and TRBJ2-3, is KAGVTQTPRYLIKTRGQQVTLSCSPISGHRSVSWYQQTPGQGLQFLFEYFSETQRNKGNFPGRFSGRQFSNSRSEMNVSTLELGDSALYLCASSLLAGEDTQYFGPGTRLTVL.

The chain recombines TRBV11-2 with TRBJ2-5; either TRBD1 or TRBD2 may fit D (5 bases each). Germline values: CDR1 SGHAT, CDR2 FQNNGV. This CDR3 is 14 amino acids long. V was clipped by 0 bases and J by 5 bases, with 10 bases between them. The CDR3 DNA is TGTGCCAGCAGCTTAGATGGGGGTCCGGAGACCCAGTACTTC. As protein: CASSLDGGPETQYF. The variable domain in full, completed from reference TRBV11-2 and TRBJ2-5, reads EAGVAQSPRYKIIEKRQSVAFWCNPISGHATLYWYQQILGQGPKLLIQFQNNGVVDDSQLPKDRFSAERLKGVDSTLKIQPAKLEDSAVYLCASSLDGGPETQYFGPGTRLLVL.

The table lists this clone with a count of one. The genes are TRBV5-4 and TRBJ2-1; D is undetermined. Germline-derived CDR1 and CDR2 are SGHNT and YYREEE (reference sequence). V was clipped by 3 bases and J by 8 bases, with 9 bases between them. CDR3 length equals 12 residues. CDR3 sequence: CASSSGMYEQFF. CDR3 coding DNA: TGTGCCAGCAGCTCTGGGATGTATGAGCAGTTCTTC.